The 13 T cell receptor beta chains listed next were all sequenced from one sample in a study of T cell responses to AZD1222 COVID-19 vaccine. This table comes from immunoSEQ multiplex PCR, and its TCRdb copy is limited to in-frame clones, with some not included. The repertoire has 120,000 or so clones, roughly 91% of them found once; the top ten carry 8.5% to 14%. This sample comprised peripheral blood, obtained on day 0 of MenACWY control vaccination. All receptors come from an adult in good health.

The chain carries TRBV11-2 and TRBJ1-4, with no clear D. The CDR3 contains 16 residues. Between the trimmed V and J ends, which lost 1 base and 0 bases, there was a span of 9 bases. CDR1 is SGHAT, CDR2 FQNNGV, per germline. The CDR3, as DNA: TGTGCCAGCAGCTTAGGTCAACGGCCAACTAATGAAAAACTGTTTTTT. It translates to CASSLGQRPTNEKLFF.

The V gene is TRBV5-8, the J gene TRBJ1-5; 7 nucleotides align to TRBD1. CDR3 length: 16 amino acids. Unmatched junction bases numbered 3, after V lost 0 bases and J lost 0 bases. Germline V gives CDR1 SGHTS, CDR2 YDEGEE. Written as DNA, the CDR3 is TGTGCCAGCAGCTTGGCGGGACAGATTAGCAATCAGCCCCAGCATTTT. Its protein is CASSLAGQISNQPQHF.

The gene calls are TRBV14 and TRBJ2-1; 12 positions match TRBD2. The V segment lost 4 bases and the J segment 8 bases; nucleotides outside the gene matches: 3. From germline, CDR1 is SGHDN and CDR2 FVKESK. This CDR3 contains 14 residues. In DNA, the CDR3 is TGTGCCAGCAGCCTCGGACTAGCGGGATATGAGCAGTTCTTC. Its protein is CASSLGLAGYEQFF.

The V gene is TRBV6-5, the J gene TRBJ2-7, with no clear D. The germline V gene has CDR1 MNHEY and CDR2 SVGAGI. The CDR3 consists of 16 residues. The V end was cut by 0 bases, the J end by 2 bases, with 14 bases between. The CDR3 nucleotides are TGTGCCAGCAGTTACTCTGGTCATCACGAGGCCTACGAGCAGTACTTC. This translates into CASSYSGHHEAYEQYF.

This CDR3 reads CASKGGLHTDTQYF. For the CDR3, the DNA is TGCGCCAGCAAGGGGGGACTCCACACAGATACGCAGTATTTT. V and J are TRBV5-1 and TRBJ2-3; D possibly uses TRBD1 or TRBD2 (6 bases each). The CDR3 consists of 14 residues. CDR1 is SGHRS and CDR2 is YFSETQ in the germline V gene. V dropped 6 bases and J dropped 2 bases, with 13 bases sitting between them.

The chain combines TRBV9 with TRBJ2-2, with D possibly matching TRBD1 (6 bases). CDR1 and CDR2 from the germline V gene are SGDLS and YYNGEE. The CDR3 runs 16 residues. V was clipped by 0 bases and J by 4 bases, with 13 bases between them. The CDR3 loop is CASSVDLGAITGELFF. The DNA for the CDR3 is TGTGCCAGCAGCGTAGATCTGGGGGCAATCACCGGGGAGCTGTTTTTT.

The chain recombines TRBV3-1 (or the pseudogene TRBV3-2) with TRBJ2-3, with 7 bases lining up with TRBD2. V lost 4 bases, J lost 3 bases, and 10 bases stayed unmatched. Germline CDR1 LGHDT, CDR2 YNNKEL (reference sequence). The CDR3 totals 16 residues. The CDR3 coding sequence is TGTGCCAGCAGCCTGGGGGGGAGTGGAAAAACAGATACGCAGTATTTT. It translates to CASSLGGSGKTDTQYF.

This clone was seen only once. The sample contains more than one DNA sequence encoding this CDR3. This rearrangement joins TRBV29-1 to TRBJ2-6; D not resolved. The CDR3 is made up of 15 amino acids. V was trimmed by 1 base and J by 0 bases, leaving 7 bases between them. The germline gives CDR1 SQVTM, CDR2 ANQGSEA. The CDR3 reads CSVEVGGSGANVLTF. The CDR3 DNA reads TGCAGCGTTGAAGTGGGTGGCTCTGGGGCCAACGTCCTGACTTTC.

The chain has TRBV5-1 and TRBJ1-6; weak D call: TRBD1 (6 bases). Germline CDR1 and CDR2: SGHRS and YFSETQ. This CDR3 has 16 residues. Trimming left V 0 bases short and J 9 bases short, with 16 bases between. The CDR3 sequence: CASSLEGGRLGSPLHF. The CDR3 nucleotides read TGCGCCAGCAGCTTGGAAGGGGGTAGACTCGGTTCACCCCTCCACTTT.

This rearrangement joins TRBV27 to TRBJ2-1, with D perhaps TRBD2 (6 bases). The CDR3 is made up of 16 amino acids. The ends were cut back, 5 bases at V and 8 bases at J, with 22 bases in the middle. Germline CDR1 and CDR2: MNHEY and SMNVEV (reference sequence). CDR3 loop: CASSGPSQGGTDEQFF. CDR3 bases: TGTGCCAGCAGTGGGCCCTCGCAGGGAGGTACCGATGAGCAGTTCTTC.

J is TRBJ2-1 and V is TRBV7-3, with D uncertain. CDR3 length: 13 amino acids. Trimming stripped 2 bases from V and 1 base from J, with 3 bases between. CDR1 SGHTA and CDR2 FQGTGA come from the germline V gene. CDR3 in DNA: TGTGCCAGCAGCTTAGTGTCCTACAATGAGCAGTTCTTC. Encoded protein: CASSLVSYNEQFF.

The chain uses TRBV20-1 and TRBJ1-2, with D hard to call. Germline CDR1 DFQATT, CDR2 SNEGSKA (reference sequence). The CDR3 runs 11 residues. Trimming took 1 base from V and 4 from J, leaving 4 bases between them. The CDR3 spells CSARVRYGYTF. The CDR3, as DNA: TGCAGTGCTAGAGTCCGCTATGGCTACACCTTC.

The table lists this clone with a count of one. J is TRBJ2-7 and V is TRBV5-6; D not certain. The CDR3 covers 13 residues. The V end lost 0 bases, the J end lost 3 bases, and 7 bases lay between the germline ends. Germline CDR1 is SGHDT and CDR2 is YYEEEE. In nucleotides, the CDR3 is TGTGCCAGCAGCTTGGACTTTGGCTACGAGCAGTACTTC. Protein sequence: CASSLDFGYEQYF.